The T cell receptor beta chain under discussion was sequenced for a study of cytomegalovirus exposure and HLA in healthy donors. Whole-study findings and limits: Among immune exposure information, only CMV serostatus was available.

PCR was performed using 60 Vbeta and 13 Jbeta primers. Here immunoSEQ multiplex PCR was the method, and the copy in TCRdb shows in-frame clones only, minus some. The table lists about 170,000 clones, approximately 67% of them singletons, with roughly 2.9% in the top ten. As concerns this clone: Its antigen remains unidentified.

This CDR3 has 14 residues. The trim removed 6 bases at V and 7 bases at J, leaving 7 bases unmatched. Per the germline V gene, CDR1 is MNHNS and CDR2 is SASEGT. This clonotype was obtained from a man aged 35 to 55 in good health and CMV-seronegative. Material for sequencing was PBMCs. The chain carries TRBV6-1 and TRBJ1-4; TRBD1 agrees at 8 bases. CDR3: CASSPGTGFEKLFF. In DNA, the CDR3 is TGTGCCAGCAGCCCCGGGACAGGCTTTGAAAAACTGTTTTTT.